A single sample is the source of the 5 T cell receptor beta chains below, sequenced in a study of identical twins listed by TCRdb under 2016. Library method: 5' RACE. The sequencer was an Illumina HiSeq 2000. TCRdb took the public reads, trimmed them with fastp at Q25, ran MiXCR for clone calling and kept in-frame beta chains. CDR3 protein duplicates are merged, each entry listing the most common genes and DNA. The sample yields 1.5 million to 2 million distinct CDR3 sequences; more than 30% were counted once. The top ten hold over 0.25% of the sample. The specimen sequenced was cord blood. The origin of the receptors is a newborn girl in good health.

The DNA of the CDR3 is TGTGCCAGTAGTACCCTAAACCGGTACGAGCAGTACTTC. Translated: CASSTLNRYEQYF. V usage is TRBV19 and J usage is TRBJ2-4; D is ambiguous. The better agreement between TRBJ2-7 and the DNA end casts doubt on the J call. The CDR3 extends over 13 amino acids. In germline, CDR1 is LNHDA, CDR2 SQIVND (reference sequence).

This chain uses TRBV6-1 with TRBJ2-3; 9 nucleotides line up with TRBD2. The germline CDR1 and CDR2 sequences are MNHNS and SASEGT. This CDR3 region has 14 residues. The trim removed 6 bases at V and 6 bases at J, leaving 7 bases unmatched. The CDR3 DNA reads TGTGCCAGCAGGCCAGCGGGGGGCGTGGATACGCAGTATTTT. It specifies CASRPAGGVDTQYF.

As for this clonotype: It may be a read error: a sequence one base away is much more abundant. This chain links TRBV7-2 with TRBJ2-3; no definite D call. Per germline, CDR1 SGHTA and CDR2 FQGNSA. With 0 bases removed from V and 7 bases from J, the gap between germline ends came to 8 bases. The CDR3 consists of 13 residues. Here the CDR3 DNA reads TGTGCCAGCAGCTTAGCCACACTCAATACGCAGTATTTT. Translation gives CASSLATLNTQYF.

V is TRBV5-1 and J is TRBJ1-1, with 8 positions matching TRBD1. The V gene's germline CDR1 is SGHRS and CDR2 YFSETQ. The length of the CDR3 is 14 residues. V was pared by 3 bases and J by 5 bases, with 6 bases of the junction left unmatched. The CDR3 sequence is CASSWGQAFTEAFF. CDR3 coding DNA: TGCGCCAGCAGCTGGGGACAGGCCTTTACTGAAGCTTTCTTT.

The rearrangement joins TRBV7-9 to TRBJ2-1; 10 bases fit TRBD2. Gene TRBJ2-7 matches the end of the DNA better, so the J call may be wrong. Germline lookup yields CDR1 SEHNR and CDR2 FQNEAQ (reference sequence). This CDR3 has 17 amino acids. The CDR3 DNA reads as TGTGCCAGCAGCTTAGACCTAGCGGGAGTCTCCTACAATGAGCAGTACTTC. It is translated as CASSLDLAGVSYNEQYF.